This section outlines one TCR beta chain sequence together with its context. Its antigen target is currently unknown. Base quality data are lacking; no much larger clone is found one base away. Library method: the immunoSEQ multiplex PCR assay. The clones in this table, taken by TCRdb from immuneACCESS, are in-frame only. Not every clone is retained; where verified, under half of the shortfall comes from an unresolved V gene, and the cause of the rest is unknown. The sample contains roughly 92,000 clones, 85% to 90% of them found a single time. Of the sample, about 1.5% falls within the top ten clones. V is clipped by 3 bases and J by 0 bases, and the sequence between their germline boundaries is 9 bases long. From the germline V gene, CDR1 is SNHLY and CDR2 is FYNNEI. The CDR3, from cysteine to phenylalanine, totals 15 residues. The only DNA kept is the CDR3, 45 bases in frame from the first base.

The data are from a study of T cells after somatic rescue of genetic block (dated by TCRdb to about 2020). Notes on the research overall: What the study looked at was long-term robustness, specifically in a T-cell system that came about through somatic rescue of a genetic block in T-cell development.

The sample taken for sequencing was peripheral blood mononuclear cells (PBMCs). The receptor's source is a woman aged 18-29 years. The rearrangement combines TRBV2 with TRBJ2-1, with TRBD2 as a weak D call on 6 bases. Here is the DNA: TGTGCCAGCAGTGAGGAGGGGAGCTCCTACAATGAGCAGTTCTTC. Protein translation: CASSEEGSSYNEQFF.